This TCR beta chain was identified during a study of Graves' ophthalmopathy and Graves' hyperthyroidism. Additional autoimmune diseases, uncontrolled infections, pregnancy or lactation disqualified patients. Each diagnosis was determined on the basis of clinical symptoms, serum thyroxine, TRAb, thyroid ultrasound and orbital computed tomography. The CDR3 covers 14 residues. Germline V CDR1 and CDR2: SGHAT, FQNNGV. V lost 3 bases to trimming and J lost 2 bases, with 10 bases between them. Amplifying from RNA transcripts, the study obtained TCR beta CDR3 regions. First-round RT-PCR used HTBI primers; second-round multiplex PCR followed. TCRdb analysed the multiplex PCR reads with MiXCR anew, one entry per CDR3 protein. The repertoire includes 170,000 or so distinct CDR3 sequences, approximately 40% of them detected once, and nearly 9% sits in the top ten.

This receptor was obtained from a man aged 25 to 45 with Graves' ophthalmopathy. V gene TRBV11-2 combines with J gene TRBJ1-1; TRBD1 is a possible D gene (5 bases). The source material was peripheral blood. The chain's CDR3 is CASSFRDGNTEAFF. CDR3 in DNA: TGTGCCAGCAGCTTTAGGGACGGTAACACTGAAGCTTTCTTT.